These 18 T cell receptor beta chains share one sample of origin, sequenced in a study of glioma-infiltrating T cells after dendritic cell vaccination. The protocol was immunoSEQ multiplex PCR, while the TCRdb copy is restricted to in-frame clones and leaves out a portion. In the table there are 65,000 or so clones, 86% of which are singletons. As to time point: after dendritic cell vaccination, including at tumor progression/relapse. The material was blood, obtained after dendritic cell vaccination. These TCRs come from a human donor with glioblastoma.

This sequence joins TRBV5-6 and TRBJ2-7; 9 bases fit TRBD1. The germline V gene has CDR1 SGHDT and CDR2 YYEEEE. With V trimmed by 4 bases and J by 3 bases, 2 bases remained unmatched. The CDR3 consists of 13 residues. DNA of the CDR3: TGTGCCAGCAGCCGGGGACAGGGCTACGAGCAGTACTTC. Translation: CASSRGQGYEQYF. Together with reference TRBV5-6 and TRBJ2-7, the CDR3 gives the full variable domain: DAGVTQSPTHLIKTRGQQVTLRCSPKSGHDTVSWYQQALGQGPQFIFQYYEEEERQRGNFPDRFSGHQFPNYSSELNVNALLLGDSALYLCASSRGQGYEQYFGPGTRLTVT.

This chain uses TRBV25-1 with TRBJ2-7, with 8 bases aligning to TRBD2. The germline V gene encodes CDR1 MGHDK and CDR2 SYGVNS. The junction had 8 bases not matched to a gene; V was cut back by 3 bases and J by 7 bases. This CDR3 is 14 amino acids long. Here the CDR3 reads CASSEPRAGGEQYF. CDR3 DNA sequence: TGTGCCAGCAGTGAGCCCCGCGCGGGAGGAGAGCAGTACTTC.

This chain joins TRBV7-8 and TRBJ2-7, with 10 positions matching TRBD2. Germline V CDR1 and CDR2: SGHVS, FQNEAQ. This CDR3 region has 17 residues. Unmatched junction bases numbered 15, after V lost 5 bases and J lost 5 bases. As DNA, the CDR3 is TGTGCCAGCAGCCCCCCGGAGTCGCTAGCGGGAGTAGACGAGCAGTACTTC. Residues: CASSPPESLAGVDEQYF.

This chain connects TRBV19 to TRBJ2-7; 10 nucleotides align to TRBD1. The CDR3 extends over 14 amino acids. Per the germline V gene, CDR1 is LNHDA and CDR2 is SQIVND (reference sequence). The V and J ends lost 4 bases and 2 bases, in that order; junction bases with no gene match: 2. The CDR3 DNA sequence: TGTGCCAGTAGTAGCGGGACAGGGGCCTACGAGCAGTACTTC. Encoded protein: CASSSGTGAYEQYF.

A single count supports this clone. V gene TRBV6-1 combines with J gene TRBJ1-1; D unclear. The CDR3 sequence is 11 residues long. V was shortened by 5 bases and J by 11 bases, with 12 bases between the two germline ends. Germline V CDR1 and CDR2: MNHNS, SASEGT. Here the CDR3 DNA reads TGTGCCAGCAGTTTTGAGGGTTGGGCTTTCTTT. This gives the protein CASSFEGWAFF.

The chain combines TRBV30 with TRBJ1-1; D is perhaps TRBD1 (5 bases). The CDR3 is made up of 15 amino acids. The V end lost 3 bases, the J end lost 1 base, and 15 bases lay between the germline ends. Germline CDR1 is GTSNPN and CDR2 is SVGIG (reference sequence). The chain's CDR3 is CAWRPGGAPNTEAFF. CDR3 DNA: TGTGCCTGGAGGCCCGGAGGGGCCCCGAACACTGAAGCTTTCTTT.

The chain couples TRBV15 to TRBJ1-2; a weak D match, TRBD1 (5 bases). This CDR3 region has 15 residues. V was trimmed by 0 bases and J by 8 bases, leaving 16 bases between them. Germline CDR1 and CDR2: LNHNV and YYDKDF (reference sequence). CDR3 amino acids: CATSRDRASGGGYTF. CDR3 coding DNA: TGTGCCACCAGCAGAGATCGCGCATCCGGGGGAGGCTACACCTTC.

The V and J genes are TRBV10-2 and TRBJ1-3; 8 positions agree with TRBD1. CDR1 WSHSY and CDR2 SAAADI come from the germline V gene. This CDR3 has 15 amino acids. V lost 2 bases to trimming and J lost 3 bases; unmatched junction nucleotides: 3. The CDR3 loop reads CASSETGGIGNTIYF. CDR3 DNA: TGCGCCAGCAGTGAGACAGGGGGAATTGGAAACACCATATATTTT.

This clone was observed once. This rearrangement joins TRBV5-1 to TRBJ2-1; 8 bases map to TRBD1. The CDR3 sequence is 16 residues long. Trimming cost V 4 bases and J 1 base; bases outside gene matches: 7. Germline V lookup: CDR1 SGHRS, CDR2 YFSETQ. Here the CDR3 reads CASSPGQVQSYNEQFF. For the CDR3, the DNA is TGCGCCAGCAGCCCGGGACAGGTTCAGTCCTACAATGAGCAGTTCTTC.

The gene calls are TRBV5-6 and TRBJ1-6, with a possible D match to TRBD1 (6 bases). Germline assignment: CDR1 SGHDT and CDR2 YYEEEE. Trimming pared 3 bases from V and 8 bases from J, leaving 12 bases between. The CDR3 has 14 residues. CDR3 loop: CASSSTGPHSPLHF. The DNA of the CDR3 is TGTGCCAGCAGCTCTACAGGGCCGCATTCACCCCTCCACTTT.

The CDR3 nucleotides are TGTGCCAGCTGGCGGCGGGAGGGTCGCACCGGGGAGCTGTTTTTT. It translates to CASWRREGRTGELFF. The chain recombines TRBV11-3 with TRBJ2-2, with TRBD2 matching over 9 bases. The CDR3 sequence is 15 residues long. CDR1 and CDR2 (germline): SGHNT, YENEEA. V gave up 8 bases and J gave up 4 bases; unmatched junction bases: 8.

The chain links TRBV7-2 to TRBJ2-5, with 14 bases fitting TRBD2. Germline trimming cut 2 bases from V and 6 bases from J; bases unmatched to any gene: 8. This CDR3 spans 17 amino acids. Per germline, CDR1 SGHTA and CDR2 FQGNSA. The chain's CDR3 is CASSLLQTSGGAQTQYF. The CDR3 DNA follows: TGTGCCAGCAGCTTACTCCAGACTAGCGGGGGGGCGCAGACCCAGTACTTC. The full variable domain, with the rest looked up from reference TRBV7-2 and TRBJ2-5, is GAGVSQSPSNKVTEKGKDVELRCDPISGHTALYWYRQSLGQGLEFLIYFQGNSAPDKSGLPSDRFSAERTGGSVSTLTIQRTQQEDSAVYLCASSLLQTSGGAQTQYFGPGTRLLVL.

The chain joins TRBV29-1 to TRBJ2-2, with 9 bases lining up with TRBD1. Losses at the gene ends were 8 bases for V and 5 bases for J; bases not matched to a gene: 6. The length of the CDR3 is 13 residues. CDR1 SQVTM and CDR2 ANQGSEA come from the germline V gene. CDR3 residues: CSHGQGSTGELFF. DNA for the CDR3: TGCAGCCACGGACAGGGGAGTACCGGGGAGCTGTTTTTT.

The chain uses TRBV18 and TRBJ2-2; weak D call: TRBD2 (5 bases). Trimming pared 0 bases from V and 4 bases from J, leaving 9 bases between. Germline V CDR1 and CDR2: KGHSH, LQKENI. This CDR3 region has 15 residues. This chain's CDR3 is CASSPPRVGTGELFF. The CDR3 nucleotides read TGTGCCAGCTCACCACCGCGGGTTGGCACCGGGGAGCTGTTTTTT.

The chain recombines TRBV12-5 with TRBJ1-5; D unclear. Germline V CDR1 and CDR2: LGHNT, FRNRAP. The CDR3 is 13 residues long. V was clipped by 3 bases and J by 7 bases, with 10 bases between them. CDR3 bases: TGTGCTAGTGGTTTCGGGGAGGGACAGCCCCAGCATTTT. It codes for CASGFGEGQPQHF.

CDR3 in amino acids: CASSLSGLAAQETQYF. CDR3 in DNA: TGTGCCAGCAGCTTATCGGGACTAGCGGCACAAGAGACCCAGTACTTC. This rearrangement joins TRBV7-3 to TRBJ2-5; 11 nucleotides match TRBD2. V shed 2 bases, J shed 2 bases, and the junction held 4 bases outside the gene matches. This CDR3 contains 16 residues. Germline V CDR1 and CDR2: SGHTA, FQGTGA.

V gene TRBV18 combines with J gene TRBJ2-3; 9 bases are a match to TRBD1. Trimming at V came to 5 bases and at J to 2 bases, leaving 5 bases not matched to a gene. CDR3 size: 15 residues. The germline CDR1 and CDR2 sequences are KGHSH and LQKENI. The CDR3 bases are TGTGCCAGCTCATCGGGGACAGGGACCACAGATACGCAGTATTTT. Translation gives CASSSGTGTTDTQYF. Looking up the rest from reference TRBV18 and TRBJ2-3 gives the full variable domain: NAGVMQNPRHLVRRRGQEARLRCSPMKGHSHVYWYRQLPEEGLKFMVYLQKENIIDESGMPKERFSAEFPKEGPSILRIQQVVRGDSAAYFCASSSGTGTTDTQYFGPGTRLTVL.

The chain carries TRBV25-1 and TRBJ2-7; the D is unclear. This CDR3 is built from 12 residues. V lost 3 bases and J 3 bases, leaving 6 bases between the germline ends. Germline CDR1 MGHDK, CDR2 SYGVNS. CDR3 sequence: CASSDTFYEQYF. CDR3 DNA: TGTGCCAGCAGTGATACTTTCTACGAGCAGTACTTC.